This entry describes one T cell receptor beta chain. This record comes from a study of OX40 agonist ivuxolimab in advanced cancers. The protocol was immunoSEQ multiplex PCR, while the TCRdb copy is restricted to in-frame clones and leaves out a portion. The sample lists tens of thousands of clones, roughly 81% occurring once. Trimming left V 1 base short and J 0 bases short, with 13 bases between. Germline CDR1 reads SNHLY; CDR2 reads FYNNEI. This CDR3 spans 17 amino acids. This TCR came from an adult with an advanced solid tumor such as melanoma, head and neck, liver or kidney cancer. The sample here was CD4+ or CD8+ T cells sorted from blood, taken in a trial of the OX40 agonist ivuxolimab. The J gene is TRBJ1-3, the V gene TRBV2, with unresolved D. CDR3 region: CASSEGRQAFSGNTIYF. CDR3 bases: TGTGCCAGCAGTGAAGGACGGCAGGCCTTCTCTGGAAACACCATATATTTT.